The 14 T cell receptor beta chains given below trace back to one sample, sequenced in a study of memory CD4+ T cells and cytomegalovirus serostatus. TCRdb keeps only in-frame clones here, not all; method: immunoSEQ multiplex PCR. The sample comprises around 25,000 clones, over 70% of which are singletons, and about 1% rests with the top ten. The sort gate was single viable CD3+CD4+CD8-CD45RO+ cells for memory CD4+ T cells. Sequencing input: memory CD4+ T cells from blood. The receptors originated from an adult in good health and CMV-seronegative.

Notes on this clone: Mismatch with germline at one junction end may stem from a read error. CDR3 nucleotides: TGTGCCAGTAGTAAGACCCGGGACAGTAACCATGGCTACACCTTC. This codes for CASSKTRDSNHGYTF. The chain joins TRBV19 to TRBJ1-2; 7 bases are a match to TRBD1. The CDR3 contains 15 residues. Germline lookup yields CDR1 LNHDA and CDR2 SQIVND (reference sequence).

Written as DNA, the CDR3 is TGCAGTGAGAGGCAGGGAAAGACCCAGTACTTC. Its translation is CSERQGKTQYF. The rearrangement links TRBV20-1 to TRBJ2-5; the D gene is possibly TRBD1 (5 bases). The CDR3 spans 11 residues. Germline CDR1 is DFQATT and CDR2 is SNEGSKA (reference sequence). Trimming pared 7 bases from V and 6 bases from J, leaving 12 bases between.

This chain uses TRBV7-2 with TRBJ2-7; D remains unclear. The CDR3 runs 12 residues. Between the trimmed V and J ends, which lost 1 base and 7 bases, there was a span of 8 bases. Germline V gives CDR1 SGHTA, CDR2 FQGNSA. The CDR3 DNA follows: TGTGCCAGCAGCTTAGGTGCGAGGGAGCAGTACTTC. Translated: CASSLGAREQYF. Looking up the rest from reference TRBV7-2 and TRBJ2-7 gives the full variable domain: GAGVSQSPSNKVTEKGKDVELRCDPISGHTALYWYRQSLGQGLEFLIYFQGNSAPDKSGLPSDRFSAERTGGSVSTLTIQRTQQEDSAVYLCASSLGAREQYFGPGTRLTVT.

This clone has just a few counts. The rearrangement joins TRBV11-2 to TRBJ1-2; no clear D gene. This CDR3 spans 12 amino acids. The germline V gene encodes CDR1 SGHAT and CDR2 FQNNGV. V gave up 1 base and J gave up 4 bases, with 4 bases separating them. CDR3 sequence reads: CASSLGIYGYTF. CDR3 DNA: TGTGCCAGCAGCTTAGGGATCTATGGCTACACCTTC.

This chain uses TRBV29-1 with TRBJ2-1; D is unresolved. V shed 2 bases and J shed 5 bases, with 10 bases lying between them. The CDR3 sequence is 13 residues long. Looked up from germline, CDR1 is SQVTM and CDR2 is ANQGSEA. In DNA form, the CDR3 reads TGCAGCGTTGAACCTTTCGTAAACAATGAGCAGTTCTTC. Translating it yields CSVEPFVNNEQFF.

The chain combines TRBV5-1 with TRBJ1-2; D is unresolved. This CDR3 has 12 amino acids. Deletions cut 3 bases from V and 6 bases from J, with 9 bases between. Germline values: CDR1 SGHRS, CDR2 YFSETQ. The DNA of the CDR3 is TGCGCCAGCAGCTGGGAGAGGGATGGCTACACCTTC. The encoded protein is CASSWERDGYTF.

The V call is TRBV27, the J call TRBJ2-7, with TRBD1 matching 10 bases. Germline CDR1 MNHEY, CDR2 SMNVEV (reference sequence). V was pared by 3 bases and J by 3 bases, with 5 bases of the junction left unmatched. The CDR3 sequence is 15 residues long. The CDR3 loop reads CASSFGGQGYYEQYF. The CDR3 region has the DNA TGTGCCAGCAGTTTTGGGGGACAGGGGTACTACGAGCAGTACTTC.

The chain is built from TRBV29-1 and TRBJ1-1; D ambiguous. Germline V lookup: CDR1 SQVTM, CDR2 ANQGSEA. V lost 4 bases and J 6 bases, leaving 3 bases between the germline ends. The CDR3 runs to 9 residues. CDR3 sequence (DNA): TGCAGCGTTGGGCCTGAAGCTTTCTTT. This gives the protein CSVGPEAFF.

The V and J genes are TRBV29-1 and TRBJ2-1; unclear D gene. This CDR3 is built from 9 residues. CDR1 is SQVTM, CDR2 ANQGSEA, per germline. The germline V and J ends were trimmed by 3 bases and 13 bases, with 7 bases remaining between them. The CDR3 bases are TGCAGCGTTGATGAGGACCAGTTCTTC. This codes for CSVDEDQFF.

The count of this clone is one. This rearrangement joins TRBV10-3 to TRBJ1-1; 11 bases match TRBD1. CDR1 ENHRY and CDR2 SYGVKD come from the germline V gene. After removal of 6 bases from V and 3 bases from J, the junction contained 3 bases not matched to a gene. The length of the CDR3 is 14 residues. The CDR3 loop is CAISLGQGDTEAFF. Here the CDR3 DNA reads TGTGCCATCAGCCTGGGACAGGGGGACACTGAAGCTTTCTTT.

This chain connects TRBV7-9 to TRBJ1-6, with D uncertain. The CDR3 extends over 17 amino acids. V dropped 1 base and J dropped 0 bases, with 10 bases sitting between them. Germline-derived CDR1 and CDR2 are SEHNR and FQNEAQ (reference sequence). CDR3 sequence: CASSLVQTSSYNSPLHF. CDR3 DNA: TGTGCCAGCAGCTTAGTGCAGACGAGCTCCTATAATTCACCCCTCCACTTT.

J is TRBJ1-1 and V is TRBV13; D is unclear. CDR1 is PRHDT, CDR2 FYEKMQ, per germline (reference sequence). Trimming shortened V by 7 bases and J by 6 bases, and 15 bases separated the two germline ends. The CDR3 consists of 13 residues. Here the CDR3 DNA reads TGTGCCAGCACCTGGAGGGCTGGCCCTGAAGCTTTCTTT. This sequence encodes CASTWRAGPEAFF.

V and J are TRBV4-2 and TRBJ1-2, with D possibly TRBD1 on 5 matching bases. The V gene lost 4 bases and the J gene lost 8 bases, with 23 bases spanning the gap. The V gene's germline CDR1 is LGHNA and CDR2 YNFKEQ. The CDR3 spans 16 residues. CDR3 sequence reads: CASSLDLDSSKGGYTF. Written as DNA, the CDR3 is TGTGCCAGCAGCCTCGATTTAGACAGTTCCAAAGGGGGCTACACCTTC.

This chain joins TRBV18 and TRBJ2-7, with 9 bases matching TRBD1. V shed 3 bases and J 6 bases; nucleotides not matched to a gene: 6. This CDR3 is 14 amino acids long. Looked up from germline, CDR1 is KGHSH and CDR2 is LQKENI. The CDR3 nucleotides read TGTGCCAGCTCACCGAGGACAGGGGATGTCGAGCAGTACTTC. Protein product: CASSPRTGDVEQYF.